This is a list of T cell receptor beta chains from one sample in a study of tumor-infiltrating lymphocytes in primary liver carcinoma. MiXCR was run by TCRdb on the multiplex PCR reads, yielding one entry per CDR3 protein. The sample comprises around 99,000 distinct CDR3 sequences, just under 70% of which are singletons, and under 30% rests with the top ten. The sample taken for sequencing was tumor-adjacent normal liver tissue. The receptor source for this set is a man between 35 and 55 years old with primary liver carcinoma and hepatitis B virus infection. CDR3s include the opening cysteine and the closing phenylalanine or tryptophan. The order of the fields is V gene, clone size, J gene, D gene, CDR3 protein, CDR3 DNA. A D gene is named only where the DNA matches it firmly. A row's size may be missing; if present it is once, few, many or a size class.

TRBV4-2	many	TRBJ2-1	TRBD2	CASSQLAGGDNEQFF	TGTGCCAGCAGCCAACTAGCGGGCGGGGACAATGAGCAGTTCTTC
TRBV29-1	.	TRBJ2-3	TRBD2	CSVVSIGTNTDMQYF	TGCAGCGTTGTAAGTATCGGGACTAACACAGATATGCAGTATTTT
TRBV12-3/TRBV12-4	.	TRBJ2-5	.	CTCSAAGFQYF	TGTACCTGCAGTGCCGCAGGGTTCCAGTACTTC
TRBV28	once	TRBJ1-5	TRBD1	CASITRDSLWPQHF	TGTGCCAGTATAACCAGGGACAGTCTATGGCCCCAGCATTTT
TRBV6-4	many	TRBJ2-1	.	CASSVSGTNEQFF	TGTGCCAGCAGTGTTAGCGGTACAAATGAGCAGTTCTTC
TRBV7-8	.	TRBJ2-3	TRBD2	CASSLAQAGGPQDAQYF	TGTGCTAGCAGCTTAGCCCAAGCGGGAGGGCCACAAGATGCGCAGTATTTT
TRBV12-3/TRBV12-4	.	TRBJ2-7	TRBD2	CASSMREANEQYF	TGTGCCAGCAGCATGCGGGAGGCCAACGAGCAGTACTTC
TRBV6-5	few	TRBJ2-6	TRBD1	CASSLWTGMKAWANVLIF	TGTGCCAGCAGTCTTTGGACAGGGATGAAGGCTTGGGCCAACGTCCTGATTTTC
TRBV6-6	many	TRBJ2-3	TRBD1	CASRTGLGSTDTQYF	TGTGCCAGCAGGACAGGGTTGGGGTCCACAGATACGCAGTATTTT
TRBV12-3/TRBV12-4	.	TRBJ1-1	.	CASRGTSYEAFF	TGTGCCAGCAGGGGGACGTCTTATGAAGCTTTCTTT
TRBV5-6	once	TRBJ1-2	TRBD1	CASSQGVYGYAF	TGTGCCAGCAGTCAGGGGGTCTATGGCTACGCCTTC
TRBV2	many	TRBJ2-1	.	CASSGRGDEQFF	TGTGCCAGCAGCGGGAGAGGCGATGAGCAGTTCTTC
TRBV6-5	many	TRBJ1-2	.	CASSYAGDMGEGYTF	TGTGCCAGCAGTTACGCCGGGGACATGGGGGAGGGCTACACCTTC
TRBV2	few	TRBJ1-5	.	CASKGVYSNQPQHF	TGTGCCAGCAAAGGGGTTTATAGCAATCAGCCCCAGCATTTT
TRBV4-1	.	TRBJ2-3	.	CATSLSWGTDTQYF	TGCGCCACCAGCCTAAGCTGGGGCACAGATACGCAGTATTTT
TRBV28	.	TRBJ1-3	.	CASGSPPRGSGNTIYF	TGTGCCAGCGGTTCCCCTCCCAGGGGTTCTGGAAACACCATATATTTT
TRBV28	.	TRBJ2-5	TRBD1	CASSSSSWDRGVQEIQYF	TGTGCCAGCAGTTCCTCCTCCTGGGACAGGGGAGTTCAAGAGATCCAGTACTTC
TRBV4-1	.	TRBJ2-1	TRBD1	CASCQDRGSSSEQFF	TGCGCCAGCTGCCAGGACAGGGGCTCCTCTTCTGAGCAGTTCTTC
TRBV11-2	.	TRBJ2-1	TRBD1	CVSSSGQGNERFF	TGTGTCAGCAGCTCAGGACAGGGGAATGAGCGGTTCTTC
TRBV11-2	.	TRBJ2-3	.	CASSLTGSGRYTQCF	TGTGCCAGCAGCTTAACCGGGAGTGGGAGATATACGCAGTGTTTT
TRBV6-5	many	TRBJ2-7	TRBD2	CASSYASGPNYEQYF	TGTGCCAGCAGTTACGCTAGCGGACCCAACTACGAGCAGTACTTC
TRBV11-2	.	TRBJ2-1	.	CASTPDGGYYGQFF	TGTGCCAGCACCCCCGATGGCGGCTACTATGGGCAGTTCTTC
TRBV6-1	.	TRBJ2-7	.	CASSPQVHRLFYEQYF	TGTGCCAGTAGCCCCCAGGTTCACCGTCTCTTCTACGAGCAGTACTTC
TRBV6-2/TRBV6-3	medium-sized	TRBJ2-1	.	CASSYGPEANEQFF	TGTGCCAGCAGTTACGGCCCGGAGGCGAATGAGCAGTTCTTC
TRBV6-4	.	TRBJ2-1	.	CASSVTGTNEQFF	TGTGCCAGCAGTGTTACCGGTACAAATGAACAGTTCTTC
TRBV29-1	few	TRBJ2-2	.	CSVEGALGGEPFF	TGCAGCGTTGAAGGGGCTTTGGGCGGGGAGCCGTTTTTT
TRBV11-2	.	TRBJ2-1	TRBD2	CANRPTGGTTGNDNEQFF	TGTGCCAACAGACCGACCGGGGGGACTACGGGAAACGACAATGAGCAGTTCTTC
TRBV6-1	.	TRBJ2-3	TRBD1	CATSQSTGGTDTQYF	TGTGCTACCAGTCAATCGACAGGGGGCACAGATACGCAGTATTTT
TRBV9	.	TRBJ1-1	.	CASSVGELRGTVNTEAFF	TGTGCCAGCAGCGTAGGGGAGTTGCGAGGGACGGTGAACACTGAAGCTTTCTTT
TRBV11-2	.	TRBJ2-3	.	CASSPRPKRADTQYF	TGTGCCAGCAGCCCCAGGCCCAAGAGGGCTGATACGCAGTATTTT
TRBV6-1	.	TRBJ2-7	.	CASNVMAHQGDEQYF	TGTGCCAGCAATGTAATGGCACACCAGGGTGACGAGCAGTACTTC
TRBV20-1	few	TRBJ2-1	.	CSARRAPSSYNEQFF	TGCAGTGCTAGAAGGGCCCCAAGCTCCTACAATGAGCAGTTCTTC
TRBV2	.	TRBJ2-2	TRBD2	CASSEASGVTGELFF	TGTGCCAGCAGTGAAGCTAGCGGGGTCACCGGGGAGCTGTTTTTT
TRBV11-2	.	TRBJ2-1	TRBD2	CASSSRPSGTIYEQFF	TGTGCTAGCAGCTCGCGTCCCAGCGGGACGATCTATGAGCAGTTCTTC
TRBV13	many	TRBJ2-7	TRBD1	CASSFQHPGTGGKQYF	TGTGCCAGCAGCTTTCAACATCCCGGGACAGGGGGCAAGCAGTACTTC
TRBV28	.	TRBJ1-3	.	CASSSPTRSGNTIYF	TGTGCCAGCAGTTCACCGACTCGATCTGGAAACACCATATATTTT
TRBV30	.	TRBJ2-1	.	CVWSVSGANNEQFF	TGTGTCTGGAGTGTATCAGGGGCGAACAATGAGCAGTTCTTC
TRBV6-2/TRBV6-3	.	TRBJ2-3	TRBD2	CASSYPLREDPDTQYF	TGTGCCAGCAGTTACCCCTTGCGGGAGGACCCAGATACGCAGTATTTT
TRBV5-1	.	TRBJ2-1	.	CASSSPMNNEQLF	TGCGCCAGCAGTTCCCCCATGAACAATGAGCAGCTCTTC
TRBV20-1	.	TRBJ1-5	TRBD1	CSATTGNQPQHF	TGCAGTGCCACGACAGGGAACCAGCCCCAGCATTTT
TRBV5-4	.	TRBJ2-3	TRBD2	CGSSWTSYTDAQYF	TGTGGCAGCAGCTGGACTAGCTACACAGATGCGCAGTATTTT
TRBV6-5	.	TRBJ1-1	TRBD1	CASSYRDRPLVTEAFF	TGTGCCAGCAGTTACCGGGACAGGCCCTTGGTCACTGAAGCTTTCTTT
TRBV11-2	.	TRBJ2-2	.	CASSPTAVWNTGEPFF	TGTGCCAGCAGCCCCACGGCAGTTTGGAATACCGGGGAGCCGTTTTTT
TRBV11-2	.	TRBJ2-5	TRBD2	CASSSREGAETQNF	TGTGCCAGCAGCTCCAGGGAGGGTGCGGAGACCCAGAACTTC
TRBV14	.	TRBJ2-2	.	CASSFSRRVGELFF	TGTGCCAGCAGTTTCTCCCGGAGAGTCGGGGAGCTGTTTTTT
TRBV6-6	.	TRBJ2-7	.	CAIATGTTYEQYF	TGTGCCATCGCTACGGGTACGACCTACGAGCAATACTTC
TRBV7-9	.	TRBJ2-6	.	CASNTLGSGANVLTF	TGTGCCAGCAACACCTTGGGCTCTGGGGCCAACGTCCTGACTTTC
TRBV28	.	TRBJ2-1	.	CASSPHVFPHNEQFF	TGTGCCAGCAGTCCACATGTCTTTCCCCACAATGAGCAGTTCTTC